This entry lists 6 T cell receptor beta chains sequenced from one sample in a study of radiation and T cells in renal cell carcinoma. TCRdb keeps only in-frame clones here, not all; method: immunoSEQ multiplex PCR. The table includes fewer than 200,000 clones, approximately 90% detected once. Time point specified: blood 4 weeks post-SBRT, at nephrectomy. Treatment meaning: 15 Gy SBRT to primary tumor, nephrectomy 4 weeks later. The sequencing here drew on blood, taken from a patient whose treatment included radiotherapy and nephrectomy. These receptors came from a woman in her fifties or sixties with renal cell carcinoma.

This clone was observed once. The chain couples TRBV27 to TRBJ1-3, with D tentatively TRBD1 (5 bases). The CDR3 covers 14 residues. Germline V gives CDR1 MNHEY, CDR2 SMNVEV (reference sequence). V was shortened by 4 bases and J by 5 bases, with 12 bases between the two germline ends. The CDR3 sequence: CASSSWGVRNTIYF. In DNA, the CDR3 is TGTGCCAGCAGTTCCTGGGGGGTTAGAAACACCATATATTTT.

The chain uses TRBV7-8 and TRBJ2-3; 9 bases agree with TRBD2. CDR1 is SGHVS and CDR2 is FQNEAQ in the germline V gene. There are 16 residues in the CDR3. Losses at the gene ends were 1 base for V and 3 bases for J; bases not matched to a gene: 5. In nucleotides, the CDR3 is TGTGCCAGCAGCTTAGATCGGCGGGGGGGTACAGATACGCAGTATTTT. Translated, it gives CASSLDRRGGTDTQYF.

The genes are TRBV20-1 and TRBJ2-5, with D hard to call. V dropped 5 bases and J dropped 5 bases, with 9 bases sitting between them. From germline, CDR1 is DFQATT and CDR2 SNEGSKA (reference sequence). The length of the CDR3 is 11 residues. This CDR3 is CSASIEETQYF. The CDR3 DNA reads as TGCAGTGCTTCCATTGAGGAGACCCAGTACTTC.

This clone was counted a single time. This rearrangement joins TRBV19 to TRBJ1-2; tentative D call: TRBD1 (5 bases). The CDR3 is made up of 14 amino acids. V lost 4 bases, J lost 4 bases, and 13 bases lay in between. Germline CDR1 is LNHDA and CDR2 is SQIVND (reference sequence). The CDR3 sequence: CASSTLGTGYGYTF. CDR3 nucleotide sequence: TGTGCCAGTAGTACCTTGGGGACCGGCTATGGCTACACCTTC.

The J gene is TRBJ1-5, the V gene TRBV7-8; D is unresolved. The length of the CDR3 is 14 residues. Germline V lookup: CDR1 SGHVS, CDR2 FQNEAQ. With 5 bases removed from V and 4 bases from J, the gap between germline ends came to 12 bases. The CDR3: CASSPGSTNQPQHF. The CDR3 nucleotides read TGTGCCAGCAGCCCCGGGTCTACTAATCAGCCCCAGCATTTT.

The chain links TRBV4-3 to TRBJ1-5; D remains ambiguous. This CDR3 comprises 15 residues. Trimming took 0 bases from V and 2 from J, leaving 8 bases between them. From germline, CDR1 is LGHNA and CDR2 YSLEER. CDR3 bases: TGCGCCAGCAGCCAAGATCAAGGTGGCAATCAGCCCCAGCATTTT. Protein product: CASSQDQGGNQPQHF.